This T cell receptor beta chain emerged from a study of glioma-infiltrating T cells after dendritic cell vaccination. For the study at large: After recurrence, repeat resection gave post-vaccination tumor, with roughly 5 paired samples. Study results and limitations: Complete blood and tumor specimen sets were limited to few patients.

This clone is a singleton in its sample. Its antigen is unknown. Amplification used 60 V beta primers and 13 J beta primers. The assay was immunoSEQ multiplex PCR, and TCRdb's table has in-frame clones only and misses some. This table has 2,500 to 3,000 clones, approximately 85% appearing once. Trimming pared 4 bases from V and 3 bases from J, leaving 11 bases between. This CDR3 comprises 14 residues. From germline, CDR1 is SGHDT and CDR2 YYEEEE. Time point: after dendritic cell vaccination, including at tumor progression/relapse. Monocyte-derived dendritic cells, cultured less than 8 days with IL-4 and GM-CSF, were pulsed with autologous tumor lysate. Only patients with spare fresh-frozen tumor and over two years of follow-up were included.

The TCR comes from a human donor with glioblastoma. Sequences were derived from tumor tissue, sampled after dendritic cell vaccination. V and J are TRBV5-6 and TRBJ1-5; possibly TRBD1 for D (6 bases). This CDR3 reads CASSRAGANQPQHF. DNA of the CDR3: TGTGCCAGCAGCCGCGCGGGGGCCAATCAGCCCCAGCATTTT.